This note documents a single T cell receptor beta chain sequence. It lacks a known antigen. One base away there is no much larger clone; base qualities are not given. Read against the paper, the sample's time point label means: blood at routine non-recurrence follow-up after resection. For TCR sequencing, whole RNA was extracted from tumor and nontumor lung tissue, or from cryopreserved PBMC samples, and no cell sorting was done. Only patients for whom sufficient RNA was available from at least two tumor regions were selected for TCR sequencing. These data originate in a study of spatial heterogeneity in lung cancer (dated by TCRdb to the late 2010s). Study-wide context: Donors were some 78 patients with early-stage, untreated non-small cell lung cancer from the lung TRACERx cohort. In the raw uncorrected reads, each unique combination of TCR and UMI appeared on average more than ten times. TCR alpha and beta repertoires were quantitatively compared across multiple tumor regions, matched nontumor lung and blood in non-small cell lung cancer. Beta-chain transcripts were consistently detected in greater numbers than alpha-chain transcripts, which likely reflects a higher abundance of beta-chain transcripts. TCR repertoire features were related to nonsynonymous mutation counts determined by whole-exome sequencing of tumor tissue. Both alpha and beta chains were TCR-sequenced in fewer than 250 tumor regions, 64 matched nontumor lung samples and around 50 PBMC samples obtained at surgery. Follow-up PBMC samples were sequenced whenever available, with a median time to follow-up of around two years after resection. Broad study findings and their caveats: Ubiquitous expanded tumor TCRs showed up in blood more often at tumor resection than at routine follow-up. Only 14 patients were included in the comparisons of baseline and follow-up blood repertoires. Confirming at a functional level the hypothesis that regional TCRs recognize regional mutations was considered to require additional single-cell paired TCR alpha and beta sequencing.

Libraries were built with 5' RACE. Sequencing used a NextSeq 500. In the TCR library protocol, a unique molecular identifier was attached to each TCR cDNA molecule so that PCR and sequencing errors could be corrected. In the source study's methods: TCR identification, UMI-based error correction and CDR3 extraction were all carried out with Decombinator tools. TCRs above a frequency of 2 per 1,000, corresponding to the top 1% of the tumor frequency distribution, were defined as expanded. Renyi diversity was calculated using the R vegan package after each repertoire was subsampled 100 times to 5,000 TCRs. CDR3 similarity networks were built from amino acid triplet string-kernel similarity, with CDR3s being connected when pairwise similarity was above 0.82. The public reads were reanalyzed by TCRdb: fastp trimming at Q25, MiXCR alignment, in-frame beta chains only. All rows with the same CDR3 protein become a single entry with the most common DNA and genes. TCRdb's processing, not the study's, gives the V and J calls here. The sample records around 110,000 distinct CDR3 sequences, more than 10% of which are singletons. The ten top clones hold 15% to 20% of the sample.

The TCR comes from a male donor with early-stage non-small cell lung cancer. This sample comprised PBMCs, obtained at follow-up.

CDR3 sequence: CASSVKLRAPGGYTF. The nucleotide sequence is TGTGCCAGCAGTGTTAAGCTCCGGGCGCCAGGGGGCTACACCTTC. Rearrangement joined TRBV12-3 or TRBV12-4 to TRBJ1-2, with a weak D call of TRBD1 (5 bases match). V is cut by 5 bases and J by 8 bases, and the space between the germline ends is 21 bases. From cysteine to phenylalanine, the CDR3 is 15 amino acids long. Of the read, only the CDR3 DNA is kept; its 45 bases are in frame from base 1.